One and the same sample provided the 23 T cell receptor beta chains below, sequenced in a study of T cells after yellow fever vaccination. Each CDR3 protein gets one entry after TCRdb re-called the 5' RACE reads with MiXCR. The sample contains roughly 150,000 distinct CDR3 sequences, 7.7% of which appear only once. The starting material was CD4+ T cells sorted from PBMCs, obtained 5 days after the yellow fever booster vaccination. Receptors originate from a man aged 25 to 45 who received the YFV17D yellow fever vaccine.

This clonotype was seen ten or more times. The chain joins TRBV7-2 to TRBJ1-3; D call uncertain. Germline V gene sequence: CDR1 SGHTA, CDR2 FQGNSA. Trimming took off 5 bases at V and 2 bases at J, with 16 bases between the two ends. CDR3 size: 16 residues. CDR3 loop: CASSPSKGFPGNTIYF. The CDR3, as DNA: TGTGCCAGCAGCCCAAGTAAGGGATTCCCTGGAAACACCATATATTTT.

This clonotype was seen ten or more times. V usage is TRBV10-3 and J usage is TRBJ2-2, with 7 nucleotides matching TRBD1. This CDR3 contains 15 residues. Germline assignment: CDR1 ENHRY and CDR2 SYGVKD. The junction had 4 bases not matched to a gene; V was cut back by 6 bases and J by 0 bases. Written as DNA, the CDR3 is TGTGCCATCAGGACCGGGACAGCGAACACCGGGGAGCTGTTTTTT. Protein: CAIRTGTANTGELFF.

A remark on this clonotype: This may be a read error: a much more frequent sequence differs by one nucleotide. This chain connects TRBV20-1 to TRBJ2-4, with D hard to call. This CDR3 comprises 13 residues. Looked up from germline, CDR1 is DFQATT and CDR2 is SNEGSKA (reference sequence). The CDR3 DNA sequence: TGCATTGCTTTTCGTGAAGCCAAAAACATTCAGTACTTC. Translating gives CIAFREAKNIQYF.

This chain connects TRBV20-1 to TRBJ1-1, with a weak D call TRBD1 (5 bases). The CDR3 spans 11 residues. The V and J ends lost 2 bases and 10 bases respectively, with 11 bases between them. CDR1 and CDR2 (germline): DFQATT, SNEGSKA (reference sequence). The CDR3 here is CSARYGAGAFF. CDR3 in DNA: TGCAGTGCTAGATATGGGGCAGGAGCTTTCTTT.

V gene TRBV20-1 combines with J gene TRBJ2-3; 9 bases align to TRBD2. Germline CDR1 and CDR2: DFQATT and SNEGSKA (reference sequence). The V gene end was trimmed by 7 bases and the J gene end by 6 bases; junction bases not matched to a gene: 14. The CDR3 covers 15 residues. CDR3 amino acids: CSGRRRGGGLDTQYF. In DNA, the CDR3 is TGCAGTGGGAGAAGGCGGGGGGGGGGTTTGGATACGCAGTATTTT.

This clonotype was observed at least ten times. The V call is TRBV5-1, the J call TRBJ2-1; 9 nucleotides line up with TRBD2. Germline assignment: CDR1 SGHRS and CDR2 YFSETQ. J was trimmed by 7 bases and V by 4 bases; bases with no gene match: 12. The CDR3 spans 16 residues. The CDR3 is CASSTPREGRRNEQFF. CDR3 bases: TGCGCCAGCAGCACACCGCGGGAGGGCCGGAGGAATGAGCAGTTCTTC.

Many counts were recorded for this clonotype. The rearrangement joins TRBV4-3 to TRBJ2-7; D might be TRBD2 (6 bases). The CDR3 spans 15 residues. Germline CDR1 and CDR2: LGHNA and YSLEER. The V end lost 2 bases, the J end lost 2 bases, and 13 bases lay between the germline ends. The DNA of the CDR3 is TGCGCCAGCAGCCAAATCGCCGGGAGCCCCTACGAGCAGTACTTC. Its translation: CASSQIAGSPYEQYF.

With respect to this clonotype: Just one base apart from a much larger clone, this may be a read error. The chain has TRBV20-1 and TRBJ2-7; maybe TRBD1 (5 bases). Trimming stripped 2 bases from V and 2 bases from J, with 16 bases between. The CDR3 runs to 15 residues. Germline CDR1 DFQATT, CDR2 SNEGSKA (reference sequence). The DNA for the CDR3 is TGCAGTGCTAGACCCTCGGCTAGGGGCCCCTACGAGCAGTACTTC. It specifies CSARPSARGPYEQYF.

This clonotype was counted many times. The chain has TRBV2 and TRBJ2-1; no definite D call. Trimming took 8 bases from V and 0 from J, leaving 8 bases between them. The CDR3 length is 13 residues. From germline, CDR1 is SNHLY and CDR2 FYNNEI. This CDR3 reads CASQLISYNEQFF. In DNA form, the CDR3 reads TGTGCCAGCCAGCTAATCTCCTACAATGAGCAGTTCTTC.

This clonotype showed up many times. This chain links TRBV20-1 with TRBJ2-7, with 7 bases matching TRBD2. J was trimmed by 3 bases and V by 6 bases; bases with no gene match: 8. Germline CDR1 and CDR2: DFQATT and SNEGSKA (reference sequence). The CDR3 sequence is 13 residues long. CDR3 protein: CSAPGRGVYEQYF. CDR3 nucleotide sequence: TGCAGTGCCCCTGGCCGGGGGGTCTACGAGCAGTACTTC.

In its sample, this clonotype was seen a few times. The chain links TRBV7-9 to TRBJ2-1, with 7 bases matching TRBD2. Looked up from germline, CDR1 is SEHNR and CDR2 is FQNEAQ (reference sequence). This CDR3 has 16 residues. Trimming at V came to 3 bases and at J to 9 bases, leaving 14 bases not matched to a gene. The CDR3, as DNA: TGTGCCAGCAGCTTCGGCGGGAGTGGAGGCGGGGGTGAGCAGTTCTTC. It encodes CASSFGGSGGGGEQFF.

This clonotype was seen ten or more times. The rearrangement links TRBV20-1 to TRBJ2-3; possibly TRBD1 for D (6 bases). V gave up 6 bases and J gave up 3 bases, with 19 bases separating them. This CDR3 spans 15 amino acids. Germline CDR1 DFQATT, CDR2 SNEGSKA (reference sequence). The CDR3 here is CSAYPTGPRTDTQYF. As DNA, the CDR3 is TGCAGTGCGTACCCTACAGGGCCGAGGACAGATACGCAGTATTTT.

This clonotype appeared many times. The chain carries TRBV6-2 or TRBV6-3 and TRBJ2-1; 9 bases match TRBD2. Germline-derived CDR1 and CDR2 are MNHEY and SVGEGT. CDR3 length: 17 residues. With V trimmed by 1 base and J by 4 bases, 8 bases remained unmatched. The CDR3 region has the DNA TGTGCCAGCAGTTACTTTTCTAGCGGGGCCCTTTACAATGAGCAGTTCTTC. This codes for CASSYFSSGALYNEQFF.

A single count supports this clonotype. A much bigger clone sits one base away, suggesting this may be a read error. The J gene is TRBJ2-7, the V gene TRBV27; the D is unclear. This CDR3 contains 14 residues. Trimming removed 5 bases at V and 2 bases at J, with 13 bases between. Germline V gives CDR1 MNHEY, CDR2 SMNVEV (reference sequence). The CDR3 coding sequence is TGTGCCAGCAGTCCTATGGACCCTCCCTACGAGCAGTACTTC. It encodes CASSPMDPPYEQYF.

At least ten counts were recorded for this clonotype. The chain is built from TRBV12-3 or TRBV12-4 and TRBJ2-2; 7 nucleotides line up with TRBD2. The CDR3 contains 17 residues. V lost 4 bases, J lost 2 bases, and 10 bases stayed unmatched. CDR3 sequence (DNA): TGTGCCAGCAGTTGGGGAGCGCTAGCGGTTAACACCGGGGAGCTGTTTTTT. Its translation is CASSWGALAVNTGELFF.

The rearrangement links TRBV20-1 to TRBJ1-3; D is perhaps TRBD1 (5 bases). Germline V gene data show CDR1 as DFQATT and CDR2 as SNEGSKA (reference sequence). V was clipped by 3 bases and J by 9 bases, with 9 bases between them. This CDR3 region has 11 residues. The CDR3 sequence: CSARGGGTIYF. The CDR3 DNA follows: TGCAGTGCTAGGGGGGGGGGCACCATATATTTT.

J is TRBJ2-7 and V is TRBV7-2, with 8 bases that match TRBD2. The V and J ends lost 3 bases and 0 bases, in that order; junction bases with no gene match: 7. The germline V gene encodes CDR1 SGHTA and CDR2 FQGNSA. This CDR3 comprises 16 residues. The CDR3 nucleotides are TGTGCCAGCAGCTTGGAACTAGCGGCTTCCTCCTACGAGCAGTACTTC. It codes for CASSLELAASSYEQYF.

This clonotype was observed at least ten times. The chain uses TRBV5-1 and TRBJ2-1; D not resolved. Between the trimmed V and J ends, which lost 2 bases and 6 bases, there was a span of 12 bases. CDR3 length: 14 residues. Per the germline V gene, CDR1 is SGHRS and CDR2 is YFSETQ. Here the CDR3 DNA reads TGCGCCAGCAGCTTAATGTTTCTGCCCAATGAGCAGTTCTTC. Its protein is CASSLMFLPNEQFF. The whole variable domain, filled in from reference TRBV5-1 and TRBJ2-1, reads KAGVTQTPRYLIKTRGQQVTLSCSPISGHRSVSWYQQTPGQGLQFLFEYFSETQRNKGNFPGRFSGRQFSNSRSEMNVSTLELGDSALYLCASSLMFLPNEQFFGPGTRLTVL.

This clonotype was recorded a few times. V gene TRBV20-1 combines with J gene TRBJ2-3; TRBD2 agrees at 10 bases. V lost 3 bases to trimming and J lost 1 base; unmatched junction nucleotides: 13. This CDR3 region has 18 residues. CDR1 and CDR2 from the germline V gene are DFQATT and SNEGSKA (reference sequence). The CDR3 bases are TGCAGTGCTAGCCCGGCTAGCGGGAGAGGAGTGGGCACAGATACGCAGTATTTT. Translation gives CSASPASGRGVGTDTQYF.

This clonotype was counted at least ten times. The chain recombines TRBV12-3 or TRBV12-4 with TRBJ2-7; D gene uncertain. Between the trimmed V and J ends, which lost 6 bases and 0 bases, there was a span of 15 bases. There are 15 residues in the CDR3. The CDR3 DNA follows: TGTGCCAGCAGCCGACGCGCAGTCATCTCCTACGAGCAGTACTTC. Translating gives CASSRRAVISYEQYF.

This clonotype showed up many times. The chain employs TRBV7-2 and TRBJ2-5; no clear D gene. Trimming pared 3 bases from V and 4 bases from J, leaving 12 bases between. The CDR3 spans 14 residues. CDR1 and CDR2 (germline): SGHTA, FQGNSA. The CDR3 DNA is TGTGCCAGCAGCTTCTCGGGCCTTGGAGAGACCCAGTACTTC. It is translated as CASSFSGLGETQYF.

This clonotype was counted many times. The chain uses TRBV20-1 and TRBJ1-1, with a weak D call TRBD1 (5 bases). This CDR3 contains 15 residues. Germline values: CDR1 DFQATT, CDR2 SNEGSKA (reference sequence). Trimming took 3 bases from V and 0 from J, leaving 14 bases between them. CDR3: CSARRSGRMNTEAFF. Here the CDR3 DNA reads TGCAGTGCTAGGAGGTCGGGGCGAATGAACACTGAAGCTTTCTTT.

This chain joins TRBV5-1 and TRBJ2-2; 7 bases fit TRBD1. V lost 1 base, J lost 1 base, and 4 bases stayed unmatched. CDR1 is SGHRS and CDR2 is YFSETQ in the germline V gene. CDR3 length: 16 amino acids. This chain's CDR3 is CASSLLTGKNTGELFF. DNA for the CDR3: TGCGCCAGCAGCTTGCTGACAGGGAAGAACACCGGGGAGCTGTTTTTT.